This T cell receptor beta chain came from a study of T cell responses to AZD1222 COVID-19 vaccine (dated by TCRdb to about 2021). Regarding the complete study: A total of 233 trial participants underwent TCR sequencing, of whom roughly 210 had received two doses of AZD1222 and roughly 26 had received two doses of the MenACWY control vaccine. Trial participants were enrolled by age into subgroups of 18-55, 56-69 and 70-plus years, and around 140, 26 and 57 TCR-sequenced participants, respectively, were included in these subgroups. Results the study describes overall, beyond this receptor: Because no day 14 peak-response samples were available, repertoires were characterized only after the peak T cell response. Reportedly, close to half of the unique spike-specific TCRs recognized epitopes lying outside the regions that are mutated in the B.1.351 and B.1.1.7 variants. Most participants were white British and females outnumbered males, and the authors suggested that clonal diversity may have been underestimated. Only five or six AZD1222 recipients were SARS-CoV-2 seropositive at baseline, limiting conclusions about previously exposed vaccinees. In the small 56-69-year group, the increase in depth fell short of significance, most likely because of low power. The whole spike protein was spanned by vaccine-associated CD4 TCRs, and dominant responses were seen in regions 160-218 and 743-854. After two AZD1222 doses, both the breadth and the depth of spike-specific TCRs were significantly higher than at day 0 and than in MenACWY recipients.

A remark on this clone: Its antigen has not been determined. Base qualities are not recorded, but no much larger clone differs from it by a single base.

The CDR3 regions of human TCRbeta chains were analyzed by immunosequencing. For the original study's pipeline: TCRs in the repertoires were matched against a reference library of SARS-CoV-2-specific TCRs that had been generated with the MIRA antigen-specificity platform. Breadth was defined as the fraction of unique TCRs that were SARS-CoV-2-associated. Depth was defined as the fraction of total T cells that were SARS-CoV-2-associated. Using the MIRA data, every spike-specific TCR was mapped to the spike region that the TCR reacted to and assigned to either a CD4 or a CD8 class. Log10-transformed breadth and depth values were compared by one-way ANOVA with Sidak's multiple comparisons tests. What TCRdb holds here is the immuneACCESS table cut down to in-frame rearrangements. Part of the clones is not present; checked against another copy, under half of the missing clones reflect an unresolved V gene, and the others are unexplained. The V and J calls and clone size come from that table; D and trimming were worked out from the DNA. This sample has around 100,000 clones in its table, and about 87% of those were observed once. Roughly 10% of the sample comes from the top ten.

The time point label for this specimen denotes: about 28 days (+/-7) after the second vaccine dose. Because spike-specific TCR depth and breadth did not differ between the two schedules, AZD1222 recipients who got a second dose at roughly 4 weeks were pooled with those who got a second dose at roughly 12 weeks. Samples from vaccinated people were obtained from the UK trials COV001 and COV002, which included a single-blind randomized controlled phase 2/3 trial of AZD1222 (ChAdOx1 nCoV-19) in healthy adults. For TCRbeta chain sequencing, PBMC samples were collected from trial participants at day 0 and at day 28 after the second dose. Between the V and J ends, shortened by 7 bases and 5 bases respectively, the junction contains 8 bases. In the germline V gene (reference sequence), CDR1 corresponds to LNHDA and CDR2 to SQIVND. From its cysteine to its phenylalanine, the CDR3 spans 12 amino acids. Of all the DNA, just the CDR3 is kept, 36 bases in frame from base 1.

The receptor was derived from an adult who received the AZD1222 COVID-19 vaccine. This sample comprised peripheral blood, obtained 28 days after the second AZD1222 dose. The rearranged segments are TRBV19 and TRBJ2-2; the D gene is unclear. This receptor has the CDR3 CASTARTGELFF. The nucleotide sequence reads TGTGCCAGTACTGCGAGAACCGGGGAGCTGTTTTTT. This CDR3, with the reference TRBV19 and TRBJ2-2 proteins standing in past its ends, gives the full variable domain DGGITQSPKYLFRKEGQNVTLSCEQNLNHDAMYWYRQDPGQGLRLIYYSQIVNDFQKGDIAEGYSVSREKKESFPLTVTSAQKNPTAFYLCASTARTGELFFGEGSRLTVL.